The 9 T cell receptor beta chains below were found in one sample sequenced in a study of shared clonotypes between healthy human individuals. Using immunoSEQ multiplex PCR, the repertoire was profiled, and TCRdb retains in-frame clones only, with some absent. Of 450,000 to 650,000 clones in the sample, just over 75% were seen once. The specimen was PBMCs. Every receptor here comes from a woman aged 40 to 50 in good health. Some clones in this sample may be carry-over from other donors' samples.

This clone came up many times. The chain carries TRBV6-1 and TRBJ2-1; TRBD2 might be the D (6 bases). Germline CDR1 is MNHNS and CDR2 is SASEGT. V was shortened by 4 bases and J by 8 bases, with 15 bases between the two germline ends. The CDR3 runs to 14 residues. DNA for the CDR3: TGTGCCAGCAGTGGACTAGACCTTCGGGATGAGCAGTTCTTC. Its translation: CASSGLDLRDEQFF.

V is TRBV5-6 and J is TRBJ2-1; D gene uncertain. In germline, CDR1 is SGHDT, CDR2 YYEEEE. The CDR3 consists of 12 residues. V was trimmed by 0 bases and J by 6 bases, leaving 4 bases between them. CDR3 protein: CASSLAFNEQFF. CDR3 coding DNA: TGTGCCAGCAGCTTGGCATTCAATGAGCAGTTCTTC. The full variable domain, completed using reference TRBV5-6 and TRBJ2-1, is DAGVTQSPTHLIKTRGQQVTLRCSPKSGHDTVSWYQQALGQGPQFIFQYYEEEERQRGNFPDRFSGHQFPNYSSELNVNALLLGDSALYLCASSLAFNEQFFGPGTRLTVL.

The CDR3 is CASSRDSWGNQPQHF. The CDR3 DNA reads TGTGCCAGCAGTCGGGACTCATGGGGGAATCAGCCCCAGCATTTT. The chain has TRBV7-2 and TRBJ1-5; TRBD1 is a possible D gene (5 bases). The CDR3 extends over 15 amino acids. Trimming pared 6 bases from V and 4 bases from J, leaving 16 bases between. Germline CDR1 is SGHTA and CDR2 is FQGNSA.

The CDR3 loop reads CASSLSEYFYGYTF. DNA for the CDR3: TGTGCCAGCAGCTTGTCGGAATACTTCTATGGCTACACCTTC. The chain carries TRBV5-8 and TRBJ1-2; D unresolved. CDR3 size: 14 residues. Germline-derived CDR1 and CDR2 are SGHTS and YDEGEE. V lost 1 base and J 4 bases, leaving 11 bases between the germline ends.

This clone appeared once. Other DNA variants within this sample encode the same CDR3. The chain has TRBV19 and TRBJ1-2, with no clear D. Trimming stripped 5 bases from V and 4 bases from J, with 11 bases between. Germline CDR1 LNHDA, CDR2 SQIVND (reference sequence). The CDR3 length is 13 residues. CDR3 loop: CASSPDRFYGYTF. The CDR3 nucleotides read TGTGCCAGTAGTCCGGACCGCTTCTATGGCTACACCTTC.

This chain uses TRBV7-6 with TRBJ1-1, with 7 bases identical to TRBD1. The junction had 3 bases not matched to a gene; V was cut back by 5 bases and J by 0 bases. Germline V gene lookup returns CDR1 SGHVS and CDR2 FNYEAQ. There are 14 residues in the CDR3. The CDR3 region is CASSPGTVNTEAFF. The CDR3 DNA is TGTGCCAGCAGCCCCGGGACAGTGAACACTGAAGCTTTCTTT.

The V gene is TRBV4-2, the J gene TRBJ1-5, with D unresolved. V lost 0 bases, J lost 5 bases, and 8 bases lay in between. Germline CDR1 is LGHNA and CDR2 is YNFKEQ. The CDR3 sequence is 14 residues long. CDR3 DNA: TGTGCCAGCAGCCAAGATTTGATGGATCAGCCCCAGCATTTT. It encodes CASSQDLMDQPQHF.

The chain links TRBV6-6 to TRBJ1-1; 7 nucleotides align to TRBD1. Trimming removed 6 bases from V and 4 bases from J; junction bases left unmatched: 8. Germline V gene data show CDR1 as MNHNY and CDR2 as SVGAGI (reference sequence). This CDR3 contains 14 residues. The CDR3 sequence is CASRRDTGVTEAFF. DNA for the CDR3: TGTGCCAGCAGAAGAGATACAGGGGTCACTGAAGCTTTCTTT.

This clone was observed a few times. This chain links TRBV5-5 with TRBJ1-1; D uncertain. The germline V and J ends were trimmed by 2 bases and 3 bases, with 5 bases remaining between them. Per the germline V gene, CDR1 is SGHKS and CDR2 is YYEKEE (reference sequence). The CDR3 runs 12 residues. The CDR3 loop is CASSFGYTEAFF. In DNA form, the CDR3 reads TGTGCCAGCAGCTTCGGGTACACTGAAGCTTTCTTT.